A selection of T cell receptor beta chains follows, all from one sample in a study of OX40 agonist ivuxolimab in advanced cancers. Measured with immunoSEQ multiplex PCR; TCRdb has only the in-frame clones, and not every one. The sample contains approximately 46,000 clones, 70% to 90% of which appear only once. The source material was CD4+ or CD8+ T cells sorted from blood, sampled in a trial of the OX40 agonist ivuxolimab. These receptors all stem from an adult with an advanced solid tumor such as melanoma, head and neck, liver or kidney cancer. The CDR3 runs from the conserved cysteine through the conserved F or W. A D gene is named only where the DNA matches it firmly. Clone size is shown for a subset of rows, as once, few, many or a class of expanded clone.

size,J,D,V,CDR3,DNA
-,TRBJ2-1,TRBD1,TRBV13,CASSATGGQVSNEQFF,TGTGCCAGCAGCGCAACTGGGGGACAGGTATCCAATGAGCAGTTCTTC
-,TRBJ2-2,TRBD1,TRBV28,CASSLGTVIPNTGELFF,TGTGCCAGCAGTTTAGGGACAGTTATTCCGAACACCGGGGAGCTGTTTTTT
once,TRBJ1-1,-,TRBV28,CASSLFAGRRTEAFF,TGTGCCAGCAGTTTATTCGCAGGGCGGCGCACTGAAGCTTTCTTT
-,TRBJ2-5,-,TRBV5-8,CASSMGARLEETQYF,TGTGCCAGCAGTATGGGGGCCAGGTTGGAAGAGACCCAGTACTTC
-,TRBJ2-3,TRBD2,TRBV7-3,CASSLAGLATGTDTQYF,TGTGCCAGCAGCTTAGCGGGACTAGCGACGGGCACAGATACGCAGTATTTT
-,TRBJ2-6,TRBD1,TRBV4-3,CASSQFAGTGSGANVLTF,TGCGCCAGCAGCCAATTTGCCGGGACAGGGTCTGGGGCCAACGTCCTGACTTTC
-,TRBJ2-3,-,TRBV28,CASSLGGARDTQYF,TGTGCCAGCAGTTTGGGCGGGGCGCGGGATACGCAGTATTTT
-,TRBJ2-7,-,TRBV11-3,CASRIRSVPLYEQYF,TGTGCCAGCCGAATAAGGAGTGTGCCTCTCTACGAGCAGTACTTC
-,TRBJ2-5,-,TRBV4-3,CASSLTPGIQETQYF,TGCGCCAGCAGCCTAACCCCCGGCATCCAAGAGACCCAGTACTTC
-,TRBJ1-5,-,TRBV4-3,CASSQDWEGNQPQHF,TGCGCCAGCAGCCAAGATTGGGAGGGCAATCAGCCCCAGCATTTT
-,TRBJ1-4,-,TRBV27,CASSLGSINEKLFF,TGTGCCAGCAGCTTAGGGTCCATTAATGAAAAACTGTTTTTT
-,TRBJ2-2,-,TRBV28,CASSPQGRRTGELFF,TGTGCCAGCAGTCCTCAGGGAAGAAGGACCGGGGAGCTGTTTTTT
-,TRBJ2-1,TRBD2,TRBV12-5,CASGGTSGYNEQFF,TGTGCTAGTGGGGGGACTAGCGGCTACAATGAGCAGTTCTTC
-,TRBJ2-3,-,TRBV9,CASSVGTTSTDTQYF,TGTGCCAGCAGCGTAGGGACAACTAGCACAGATACGCAGTATTTT
-,TRBJ1-6,-,TRBV19,CASSRKTPSSYNSPLHF,TGTGCCAGTAGTAGGAAAACGCCTAGCTCCTATAATTCACCCCTCCACTTT
-,TRBJ1-5,-,TRBV19,CASSILTGNQPQHF,TGTGCCAGTAGTATACTTACAGGGAATCAGCCCCAGCATTTT
-,TRBJ2-2,-,TRBV25-1,CASGPSAGGELFF,TGTGCCAGCGGTCCTAGCGCCGGCGGGGAGCTGTTTTTT
-,TRBJ1-1,-,TRBV5-1,CASSLASLGTEAFF,TGCGCCAGCAGCTTGGCCAGTCTTGGGACTGAAGCTTTCTTT
-,TRBJ2-7,-,TRBV5-4,CASSFGAQRSYEQYF,TGTGCCAGCAGCTTTGGGGCGCAAAGGTCCTACGAGCAGTACTTC
-,TRBJ2-2,-,TRBV4-2,CASSAVLANTGELFF,TGTGCCAGCAGCGCGGTGCTAGCGAACACCGGGGAGCTGTTTTTT
-,TRBJ1-1,-,TRBV6-5,CASSPRMLRTEAFF,TGTGCCAGCAGTCCCAGGATGTTGCGGACTGAAGCTTTCTTT
-,TRBJ2-5,-,TRBV11-2,CASSSSTGYQETQYF,TGTGCCAGCAGCTCTTCTACAGGGTACCAAGAGACCCAGTACTTC
-,TRBJ2-7,TRBD2,TRBV27,CASKVAGNYEQYF,TGTGCCAGCAAGGTAGCGGGGAACTACGAGCAGTACTTC
-,TRBJ1-2,-,TRBV2,CASSVQGREPKDPSKGYGYTF,TGTGCCAGCAGTGTTCAGGGGCGAGAACCTAAAGACCCTTCTAAGGGCTATGGCTACACCTTC
-,TRBJ2-7,-,TRBV7-8,CASSLAGATYEQYF,TGTGCCAGCAGCTTAGCGGGGGCCACCTACGAGCAGTACTTC
-,TRBJ1-2,-,TRBV7-9,CASSFLVRDLYGYTF,TGTGCCAGCAGCTTTCTCGTCAGGGATCTCTATGGCTACACCTTC